A selection of T cell receptor beta chains follows, all from one sample in a study of siplizumab effects on memory and regulatory T cells. Clones were read by immunoSEQ multiplex PCR, and TCRdb kept only the in-frame ones, dropping some. The sample consists of roughly 100,000 clones, 92% of them appearing once. Sequencing was performed on non-Treg CD4+ T cells sorted from blood. The source is a human donor in good health. Both conserved end residues are part of each CDR3. A D gene is named only where the DNA matches it firmly. Size tells how often a clone was seen (once, few, many) or the class of an expanded clone, and some rows leave it out.

clone_size j_call v_call d_call cdr3_nt cdr3_aa
. TRBJ1-2 TRBV2 . TGTACCAGCAGCGGGGGGAGATGGATCTTC CTSSGGRWIF
. TRBJ1-1 TRBV7-3 TRBD1 TGTGCCAGCAGCTCGCAGGGGGTCCACACTGAAGCTTTCTTT CASSSQGVHTEAFF
. TRBJ2-1 TRBV5-1 TRBD1 TGCGCCAGCAGCTTTGACAGGGAGTCCTACAATGAGCAGTTCTTC CASSFDRESYNEQFF
. TRBJ1-2 TRBV9 . TGTGCCAGCAGCGAGGGATCTAACTATGGCTACACCTTC CASSEGSNYGYTF
. TRBJ2-2 TRBV7-6 . TGTGCCAGCACGACTAGAGGTCTACCCACCGGGGAGCTGTTTTTT CASTTRGLPTGELFF
. TRBJ1-5 TRBV18 TRBD1 TGTGCCAGCTCATACAGGGGGCTGAGCAATCAGCCCCAGCATTTT CASSYRGLSNQPQHF
. TRBJ2-2 TRBV5-1 . TGCGCCAGCACCCCTCAGCGGGTGAACACCGGGGAGCTGTTTTTT CASTPQRVNTGELFF
. TRBJ2-1 TRBV2 TRBD2 TGTGCCAGCAGTGGGAATAATAGCGGGAGGAAAGTCGGGCAGTTCTTC CASSGNNSGRKVGQFF
. TRBJ2-7 TRBV10-3 TRBD2 TGTGCCATAGACCCCGGGACTAGCTCCTACGAGCAGTACTTC CAIDPGTSSYEQYF
. TRBJ2-7 TRBV4-1 TRBD1 TGCGCCAGCAGCCCAACACAGGGGTACGAGCAGTACTTC CASSPTQGYEQYF
once TRBJ2-3 TRBV29-1 TRBD2 TGCAGCGCGGGAGGCGGGAGGGCCGCAGATACGCAGTATTTT CSAGGGRAADTQYF
. TRBJ1-2 TRBV19 TRBD1 TGTGCCAGTAGTCCACTAGGGACAGGGATTGGCTATGGCTACACCTTC CASSPLGTGIGYGYTF
. TRBJ2-7 TRBV18 TRBD1 TGTGCCAGCTCACCGGGACAGGGGACGTACGAGCAGTACTTC CASSPGQGTYEQYF
. TRBJ2-3 TRBV9 . TGTGCCAGCAGCGTAGCGATTAGCGGAAGCACAGATACGCAGTATTTT CASSVAISGSTDTQYF
once TRBJ1-2 TRBV23-1 . TGCGCCAGCAGTCTCCCGGGACGGATTAACTATGGCTACACCTTC CASSLPGRINYGYTF
. TRBJ1-6 TRBV6-5 TRBD1 TGTGCCAGCACCACAGGGGGCTCCTATAATTCACCCCTCCACTTT CASTTGGSYNSPLHF
. TRBJ2-5 TRBV5-6 TRBD2 TGTGCCAGCAGCTCCCGGACTAGCGGGAGGGCCGAGGAGACCCAGTACTTC CASSSRTSGRAEETQYF
. TRBJ2-1 TRBV5-6 . TGTGCCAGCAGCTTGGCGGCTTCCAATGAGCAGTTCTTC CASSLAASNEQFF
. TRBJ2-1 TRBV2 . TGTGCCAGCAGTGAAGGTTTAGGGTACGGGGAGCAGTTCTTC CASSEGLGYGEQFF
. TRBJ2-7 TRBV5-4 TRBD1 TGTGCCAGCAGCGCAGGACAGGGCACATGGGACGAGCAGTACTTC CASSAGQGTWDEQYF
. TRBJ2-7 TRBV30 TRBD1 TGTGCCTGGAGGAGGGGACAGGGGGCCGGCGAGCAGTACTTC CAWRRGQGAGEQYF
. TRBJ1-5 TRBV28 . TGTGCCAGCAGCCTGGGGGGTGGGGAGCCCACGGAGAAGCCCCAGCATTTT CASSLGGGEPTEKPQHF
. TRBJ2-3 TRBV9 . TGTGCCAGCAGCGTAACCCCGAGGGCCCCAGATACGCAGTATTTT CASSVTPRAPDTQYF
. TRBJ2-7 TRBV10-1 TRBD2 TGCGCCAGCAGTGAGGGCCCCGGAGTGGGAGGGCCTGGCGAGCAGTACTTC CASSEGPGVGGPGEQYF
once TRBJ2-7 TRBV5-1 . TGCGCCAGCAGCTTAAGTCTAGCCACTATGTCAAGCTCCTACGAGCAGTACTTC CASSLSLATMSSSYEQYF
. TRBJ1-4 TRBV20-1 . TGCAGTGCTAGAGGGCCGGAAAAACTGTTTTTT CSARGPEKLFF
. TRBJ2-5 TRBV7-3 . TGTGCCAGCAGCTTAACCTCGGGGCCCCAAGAGACCCAGTACTTC CASSLTSGPQETQYF
. TRBJ2-6 TRBV5-1 TRBD2 TGCGCCAGCAGCCGCAGGACTAGCGGGATAGCCCCCTCTGGGGCCAACGTCCTGACTTTC CASSRRTSGIAPSGANVLTF
. TRBJ2-7 TRBV7-2 . TGTGCCAGCAGCTTTCGGCTAGCGTCCTACGAGCAGTACTTC CASSFRLASYEQYF
once TRBJ2-7 TRBV11-2 . TGTGCCAGCAGAGACACCCCGGGACAACTTTGGGACGAGCAGTACTTC CASRDTPGQLWDEQYF
. TRBJ2-5 TRBV7-7 . TGTGCTAGCAGCCCGGAACAGGAGACCCAGTACTTC CASSPEQETQYF
. TRBJ1-5 TRBV2 . TGTGCCAGCAGACAGGTCCATAGCAATCAGCCCCAGCATTTT CASRQVHSNQPQHF
. TRBJ2-2 TRBV19 . TGTGCCAGTAGTATGTTTGGGAGCCCGAACACCGGGGAGCTGTTTTTT CASSMFGSPNTGELFF
. TRBJ2-3 TRBV11-3 . TGTGCCAGCAGCTCTTTTCGGGGACGGAGCACAGATACGCAGTATTTT CASSSFRGRSTDTQYF
. TRBJ2-3 TRBV5-1 . TGCGCCAGCAGCTTGGGGGGTTTCCCAGATACGCAGTATTTT CASSLGGFPDTQYF
. TRBJ2-2 TRBV19 . TGTGCCAGTAGGGGAGAGAGCCGGGAGCTGTTTTTT CASRGESRELFF
. TRBJ2-5 TRBV7-9 . TGTGCCAGCAGCTTAGTTCTTCCGGGTCAAGAGACCCAGTACTTC CASSLVLPGQETQYF
. TRBJ1-4 TRBV25-1 . TGTGCCAGCAGTGCCCATACCAGTGGCGTAGGGGGGAATGAAAAACTGTTTTTT CASSAHTSGVGGNEKLFF
. TRBJ2-3 TRBV6-5 . TGTGCCAGCAGCCGGGACCGATCAGATACGCAGTATTTT CASSRDRSDTQYF
. TRBJ2-7 TRBV19 . TGTGCCCCGACGGTGGACCTCAACTCCTACGAGCAGTACTTC CAPTVDLNSYEQYF
. TRBJ1-1 TRBV19 . TGTGCCAGTAGGGAGACCTTTCGCACTGAAGCTTTCTTT CASRETFRTEAFF
once TRBJ2-1 TRBV2 . TGTGCCAGCAGTGGGGGACGTATGAGATTAAATGAGCAGTTCTTC CASSGGRMRLNEQFF
. TRBJ2-3 TRBV5-6 . TGTGCCAGCAGCCCGGAGGGGGTAGGAACAGATACGCAGTATTTT CASSPEGVGTDTQYF
. TRBJ2-1 TRBV11-3 . TGTGCCAGCAGCTTTCGTTCTCCTTCGAATGAGCAGTTCTTC CASSFRSPSNEQFF
. TRBJ2-7 TRBV11-3 . TGTGCCAGCAGCCCCCCCGGGGGGCTTTACGAGCAGTACTTC CASSPPGGLYEQYF
. TRBJ1-6 TRBV5-1 . TGCGCCAGCAGCTTGGAGGCAGATTATAATTCACCCCTCCACTTT CASSLEADYNSPLHF
. TRBJ1-2 TRBV4-1 . TGCGCCAGCAGCCAGGTGGACGTGGGCTACACCTTC CASSQVDVGYTF
. TRBJ2-5 TRBV15 TRBD2 TGTGCCACCAGCAGAGGACCGGGGGGCCAAGAGACCCAGTACTTC CATSRGPGGQETQYF
. TRBJ2-1 TRBV7-3 TRBD2 TGTGCCAGCAGCTTAAAGGGCGGGGGACTAGCGGGAGCCTACAATGAGCAGTTCTTC CASSLKGGGLAGAYNEQFF
. TRBJ2-5 TRBV7-7 . TGTGCTAGCAGCCCCGCCGGGGAACAGTCTAGCACCCAGTACTTC CASSPAGEQSSTQYF
. TRBJ2-7 TRBV11-3 TRBD2 TGTGCCAGCAGCTTAAGAGTAGCGGGAGACTACGAGCAGTACTTC CASSLRVAGDYEQYF
. TRBJ2-3 TRBV11-2 TRBD2 TGTGCCAGCAGCTTAACCCGCGGGAGGGCCCCAATCACAGATACGCAGTATTTT CASSLTRGRAPITDTQYF
. TRBJ1-1 TRBV28 . TGTGCCAGCAGCGAAGGGGGGTTCACTGAAGCTTTCTTT CASSEGGFTEAFF
. TRBJ2-5 TRBV5-6 TRBD1 TGTGCCAGCAGGAAGACAGGGGCCTTGGAGACCCAGTACTTC CASRKTGALETQYF
. TRBJ2-3 TRBV6-6 . TGTGCCAGCAGTTACGAGAGTTCTAGCACAGATACGCAGTATTTT CASSYESSSTDTQYF
. TRBJ1-2 TRBV29-1 TRBD1 TGCAGCGTTGTGGGCAGGGGGCCAAATGGCTACACCTTC CSVVGRGPNGYTF
. TRBJ2-3 TRBV5-1 TRBD2 TGCGCCAGCAGGACTAGCGGTTCTCGCACAGATACGCAGTATTTT CASRTSGSRTDTQYF
. TRBJ1-2 TRBV5-8 . TGTGCCAGCAGCCCGGGGACCCCCAACTATGGCTACACCTTC CASSPGTPNYGYTF
. TRBJ2-3 TRBV7-3 . TGTGCCAGCAGCGAACAGGTTGCCGTGGCAGATACGCAGTATTTT CASSEQVAVADTQYF